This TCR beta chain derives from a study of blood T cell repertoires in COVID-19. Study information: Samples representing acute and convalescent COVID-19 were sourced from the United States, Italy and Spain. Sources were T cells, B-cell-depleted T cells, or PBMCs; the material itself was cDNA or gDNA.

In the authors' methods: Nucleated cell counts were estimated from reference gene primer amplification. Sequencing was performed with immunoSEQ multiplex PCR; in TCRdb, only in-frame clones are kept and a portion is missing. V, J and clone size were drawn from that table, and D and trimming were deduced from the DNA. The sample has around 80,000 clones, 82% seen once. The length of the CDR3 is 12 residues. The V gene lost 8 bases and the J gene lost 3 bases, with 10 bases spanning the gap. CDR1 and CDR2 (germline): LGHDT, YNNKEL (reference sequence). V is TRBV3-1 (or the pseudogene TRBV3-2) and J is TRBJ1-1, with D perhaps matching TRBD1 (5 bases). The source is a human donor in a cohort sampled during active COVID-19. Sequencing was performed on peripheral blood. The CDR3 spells CASGRVDTEAFF. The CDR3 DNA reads TGTGCCAGCGGCAGGGTTGACACTGAAGCTTTCTTT.